Only a few counts were recorded for the clone carrying this TCR beta chain. These data are taken from a study of blood T cells in healthy people across ages. A second PCR of 7 to 11 cycles used a sample-barcoded 5' primer and a J-beta primer mix. Per sample, CDR3-containing paired-end reads numbered at least 2.5 million. MiXCR, run by TCRdb on the 5' RACE reads, gives a single entry per CDR3 protein. The sample holds approximately 880,000 distinct CDR3 sequences, 40% to 60% seen once. V lost 8 bases and J 0 bases, leaving 11 bases between the germline ends. This CDR3 region has 13 residues. Specimen: blood. This clonotype was sampled from a man aged 25-40 years in good health. This chain connects TRBV12-3 or TRBV12-4 to TRBJ2-7, with D possibly being TRBD1 (6 bases). The CDR3 spells CASGDTYSYEQYF. CDR3 nucleotide sequence: TGTGCCAGCGGGGACACCTACTCCTACGAGCAGTACTTC.